This T cell receptor (beta chain) was found in a study of CD8 T cells in Susac syndrome. Trimming pared 4 bases from V and 2 bases from J, leaving 17 bases between. This CDR3 comprises 16 residues. The germline V gene has CDR1 MDHEN and CDR2 SYDVKM. Negative isolation was used for CD8+ and CD4+ T cells and FACS enrichment for TEMRA cells. Random hexamers were used to reverse transcribe roughly 0.45 to 1 ug of RNA. TCR beta CDR3 was amplified by immunoSEQ multiplex PCR. This amplification extended across 54 Vbeta and 13 Jbeta segments. Using its own MiXCR run on the immunoSEQ multiplex PCR reads, TCRdb lists one record per CDR3 protein. Of 250,000 to 350,000 distinct CDR3 sequences listed, approximately 85% are singletons.

V gene TRBV28 combines with J gene TRBJ2-5; maybe TRBD2 (6 bases). The sequence derives from a human donor with multiple sclerosis. The sample was CD8+ T cells from PBMCs. As DNA, the CDR3 is TGTGCCAGCAGTTACCCGACACTAGCCTCACAAGAGACCCAGTACTTC. Protein: CASSYPTLASQETQYF.